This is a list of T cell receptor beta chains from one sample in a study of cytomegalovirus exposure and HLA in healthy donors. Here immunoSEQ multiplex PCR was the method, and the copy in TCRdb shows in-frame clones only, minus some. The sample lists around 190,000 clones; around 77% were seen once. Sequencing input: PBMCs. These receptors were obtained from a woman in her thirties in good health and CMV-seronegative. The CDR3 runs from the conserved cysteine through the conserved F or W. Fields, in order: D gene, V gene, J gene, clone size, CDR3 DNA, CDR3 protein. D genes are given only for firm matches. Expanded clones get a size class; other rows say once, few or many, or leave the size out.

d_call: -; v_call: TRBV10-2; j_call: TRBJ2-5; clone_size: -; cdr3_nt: TGCGCCAGCAGTGAGTCGACGTGGAAGGGGCAGACCCAGTACTTC; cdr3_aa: CASSESTWKGQTQYF
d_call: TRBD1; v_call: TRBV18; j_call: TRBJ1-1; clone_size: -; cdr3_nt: TGTGCCAGCTCACCACCCCACGGGACAGGGATCACTGAAGCTTTCTTT; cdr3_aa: CASSPPHGTGITEAFF
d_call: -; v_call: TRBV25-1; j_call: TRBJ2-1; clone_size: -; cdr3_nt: TGTGCCAGCAGTGAATGGGATATAGCGGATGAGCAGTTCTTC; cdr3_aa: CASSEWDIADEQFF
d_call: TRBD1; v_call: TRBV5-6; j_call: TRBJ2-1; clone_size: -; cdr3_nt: TGTGCCAGCAGCCCACAGGGGGCCCTTGGAGCTGCCTACAATGAGCAGTTCTTC; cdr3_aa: CASSPQGALGAAYNEQFF
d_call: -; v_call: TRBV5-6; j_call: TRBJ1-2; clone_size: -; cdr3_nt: TGTGCCAGCAGCTTGGCCTTGGTAGGGGGAAGGTATGGCTACACCTTC; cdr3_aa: CASSLALVGGRYGYTF
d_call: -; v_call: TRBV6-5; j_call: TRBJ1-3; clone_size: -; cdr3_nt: TGTGCCAGCAGTTACGGGAGTGCCGGAAACACCATATATTTT; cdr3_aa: CASSYGSAGNTIYF
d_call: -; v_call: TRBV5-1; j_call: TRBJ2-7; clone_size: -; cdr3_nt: TGCGCCAGCAGCTTACAGGGAAGGTACGAGCAGTACTTC; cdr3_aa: CASSLQGRYEQYF
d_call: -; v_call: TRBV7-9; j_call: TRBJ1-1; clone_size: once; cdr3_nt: TGTGCCAGCAGCTTAAAGCGGGCAGGTGATCTGAACACTGAAGCTTTCTTT; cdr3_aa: CASSLKRAGDLNTEAFF
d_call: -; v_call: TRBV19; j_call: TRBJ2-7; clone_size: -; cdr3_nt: TGTGCCAGTAGAAGTAGGGGGGGGACCTACGAGCAGTACTTC; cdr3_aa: CASRSRGGTYEQYF
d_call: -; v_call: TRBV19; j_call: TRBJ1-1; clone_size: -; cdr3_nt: TGTGCCAGTTCTAACCGGGATAGGACTGAAGCTTTCTTT; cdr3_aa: CASSNRDRTEAFF
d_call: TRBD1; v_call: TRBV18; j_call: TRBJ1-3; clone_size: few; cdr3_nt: TGTGCCAGCTCACCACTCGGGACAGGGTCGTCTGGAAACACCATATATTTT; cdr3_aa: CASSPLGTGSSGNTIYF
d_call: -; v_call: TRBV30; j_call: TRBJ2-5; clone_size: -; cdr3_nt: TGTGCCTGGAGTGCCCTGGGGGGGCGGGAGACCCAGTACTTC; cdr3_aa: CAWSALGGRETQYF
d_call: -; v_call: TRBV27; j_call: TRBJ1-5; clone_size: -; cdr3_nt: TGTGCCAGCAGCCGAGCTAGACGCCAGCCCCAGCATTTT; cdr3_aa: CASSRARRQPQHF
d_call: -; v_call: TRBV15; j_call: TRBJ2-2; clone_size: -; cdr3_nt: TGTGCCACCAGCACCCAAGGGGAGCTGTTTTTT; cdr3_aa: CATSTQGELFF
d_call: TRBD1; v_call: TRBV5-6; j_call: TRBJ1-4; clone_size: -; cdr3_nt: TGTGCCAGCAGCTTGGTGCAGGGGGCGGAAAAACTGTTTTTT; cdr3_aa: CASSLVQGAEKLFF
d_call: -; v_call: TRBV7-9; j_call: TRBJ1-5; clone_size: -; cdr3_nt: TGTGCCAGCAGCTTAAGAGGAAGAAATCAGCCCCAGCATTTT; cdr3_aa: CASSLRGRNQPQHF
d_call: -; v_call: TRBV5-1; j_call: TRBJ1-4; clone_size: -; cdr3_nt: TGCGCCAGCAGCTTGGGTGTTCCAGTGGCTAATGAAAAACTGTTTTTT; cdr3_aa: CASSLGVPVANEKLFF